These T cell receptor beta chains were read from a single sample in a study of blood T cell repertoires in COVID-19. Only in-frame clones appear in the TCRdb table, and some are missing; sequencing was by immunoSEQ multiplex PCR. The data show tens of thousands of clones, almost 90% seen once. Sequencing was done on a sample of peripheral blood. Source of these receptors: a man in his 60s with active COVID-19. Both conserved end residues are trimmed from each CDR3. Each record gives: clone size, J gene, V gene, CDR3 protein. Clone size, where shown, is once, few, many, or a class for clones that have expanded.

>NA|TRBJ1-3|TRBV7-9
ASSLGAGNTIY
>NA|TRBJ2-3|TRBV2
AVPTNPGTDTQY
>NA|TRBJ1-6|TRBV30
AWSVLGRGDSPLH
>NA|TRBJ2-1|TRBV27
ASSTILRDWNIDEQF
>NA|TRBJ2-3|TRBV11-2
ASSLVLPQGARTDTQY
>once|TRBJ1-3|TRBV3-1/TRBV3-2
ASSQDRDSSGNTIY
>NA|TRBJ1-2|TRBV11-3
ASSLDLDSKYGYT
>NA|TRBJ2-2|TRBV28
ASSSLAGWTRELF
>few|TRBJ1-2|TRBV13
ASSQGQGARDGYT
>NA|TRBJ2-1|TRBV2
ASSGGSSYNEQF
>NA|TRBJ2-3|TRBV9
ASSPPISRDIDTQY
>NA|TRBJ1-1|TRBV6-5
ASVQAEGAEAF
>NA|TRBJ1-3|TRBV2
ASSPAGNTIY
>NA|TRBJ1-2|TRBV18
ASSQGANYGYT
>NA|TRBJ2-5|TRBV10-2
ASTGTSAETQY
>NA|TRBJ1-1|TRBV2
ASSEAGQNTEAF
>few|TRBJ2-2|TRBV13
ASSLKRVGTGELF
>NA|TRBJ2-1|TRBV6-5
ASSYSSRALYNEQF
>NA|TRBJ2-1|TRBV7-8
ASSPLYHNEQF
>NA|TRBJ2-3|TRBV6-5
ASIPPRSHTQY
>NA|TRBJ1-1|TRBV6-2/TRBV6-3
ASSSEGALGTEAF
>NA|TRBJ2-7|TRBV28
ASLLRDGSYEQY
>NA|TRBJ2-2|TRBV7-7
ASSLVGNTGELF
>NA|TRBJ2-7|TRBV10-2
ASTDSSYEQY
>NA|TRBJ2-1|TRBV7-9
ASSPDDTYNEQF
>NA|TRBJ2-2|TRBV11-2
ASSGRTGATGELF
>NA|TRBJ2-5|TRBV19
ASSRFDSSQETQY
>NA|TRBJ1-5|TRBV27
ASSLQGSNQPQH
>NA|TRBJ1-1|TRBV14
ASSQDYGSYTEAF
>NA|TRBJ2-7|TRBV7-2
ASSLVSGVQY
>NA|TRBJ2-3|TRBV13
ASSPLTWGVTDTQY
>once|TRBJ1-3|TRBV28
ASSLQGTRGGNTIY
>once|TRBJ2-3|TRBV5-5
ASSFRQGPADTQY
>NA|TRBJ2-3|TRBV25-1
ASRAGGLVDTQY
>NA|TRBJ1-5|TRBV6-5
ATRQGAIEPQH
>NA|TRBJ2-5|TRBV7-2
ASIPERGEETQY
>NA|TRBJ2-3|TRBV1
TSSQGCLAGGPLDTQY
>NA|TRBJ2-1|TRBV7-6
ASSLVAGGPGNEQF
>NA|TRBJ1-1|TRBV27
ASSWTAISEAF
>NA|TRBJ1-2|TRBV6-2/TRBV6-3
ASSYSPHGYT
>NA|TRBJ2-3|TRBV5-1
ASSLEAGRVTQY
>few|TRBJ1-3|TRBV5-1
ASSLAGGSGNTIY
>NA|TRBJ2-7|TRBV9
ASSGGQVEYEQY
>NA|TRBJ2-5|TRBV6-2/TRBV6-3
ASRPSGGAQETQY
>NA|TRBJ2-5|TRBV7-2
ASNRRTAQETQY